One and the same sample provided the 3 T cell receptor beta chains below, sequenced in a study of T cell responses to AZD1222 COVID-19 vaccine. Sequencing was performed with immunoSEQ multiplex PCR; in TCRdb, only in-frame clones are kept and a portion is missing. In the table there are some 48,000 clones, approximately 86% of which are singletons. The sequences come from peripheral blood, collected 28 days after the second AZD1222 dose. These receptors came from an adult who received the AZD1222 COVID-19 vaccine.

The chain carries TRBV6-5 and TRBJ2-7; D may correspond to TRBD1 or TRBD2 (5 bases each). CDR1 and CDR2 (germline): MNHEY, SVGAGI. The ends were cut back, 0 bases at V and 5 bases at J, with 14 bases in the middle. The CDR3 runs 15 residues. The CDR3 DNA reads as TGTGCCAGCAGTTACTCGGGACCGAGTACCCACGAGCAGTACTTC. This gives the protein CASSYSGPSTHEQYF.

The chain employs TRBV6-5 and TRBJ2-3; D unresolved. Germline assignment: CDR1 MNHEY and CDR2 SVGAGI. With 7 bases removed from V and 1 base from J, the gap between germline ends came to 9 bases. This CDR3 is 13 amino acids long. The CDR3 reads CASNQERTDTQYF. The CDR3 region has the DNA TGTGCCAGCAACCAGGAGCGCACAGATACGCAGTATTTT.

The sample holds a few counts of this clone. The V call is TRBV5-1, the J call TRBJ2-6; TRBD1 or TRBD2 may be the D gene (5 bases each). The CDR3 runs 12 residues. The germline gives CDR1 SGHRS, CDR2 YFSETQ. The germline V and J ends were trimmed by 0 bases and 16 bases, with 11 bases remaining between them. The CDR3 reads CASSLDFGTLTF. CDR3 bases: TGCGCCAGCAGCTTGGACTTTGGGACGCTGACTTTC.